The present entry profiles one TCR beta chain with its context. The V end was cut by 6 bases, the J end by 0 bases, with 14 bases between. The CDR3 has 15 amino acids. Per the germline V gene, CDR1 is KGHSH and CDR2 is LQKENI. This sample was included in a study of blood T cell repertoires in COVID-19. Overall study: Samples taken during acute and convalescent COVID-19 were collected in the United States, Italy and Spain.

Source study methods: From reference gene primer amplification, estimates of nucleated cell counts were derived. Sequencing was performed with immunoSEQ multiplex PCR; in TCRdb, only in-frame clones are kept and a portion is missing. The V and J calls and clone size are taken from that table; D and trimming were inferred from the DNA. The repertoire holds around 89,000 clones, with about 87% as singletons. Sample: peripheral blood. The sequence was obtained from a man aged 55 to 70 with acute or convalescent COVID-19. The V gene is TRBV18, the J gene TRBJ1-1; tentatively, D is TRBD1 (5 bases). The CDR3 nucleotides are TGTGCCAGCTCGGCCGGGGGTTTTGTGAACACTGAAGCTTTCTTT. Protein product: CASSAGGFVNTEAFF.